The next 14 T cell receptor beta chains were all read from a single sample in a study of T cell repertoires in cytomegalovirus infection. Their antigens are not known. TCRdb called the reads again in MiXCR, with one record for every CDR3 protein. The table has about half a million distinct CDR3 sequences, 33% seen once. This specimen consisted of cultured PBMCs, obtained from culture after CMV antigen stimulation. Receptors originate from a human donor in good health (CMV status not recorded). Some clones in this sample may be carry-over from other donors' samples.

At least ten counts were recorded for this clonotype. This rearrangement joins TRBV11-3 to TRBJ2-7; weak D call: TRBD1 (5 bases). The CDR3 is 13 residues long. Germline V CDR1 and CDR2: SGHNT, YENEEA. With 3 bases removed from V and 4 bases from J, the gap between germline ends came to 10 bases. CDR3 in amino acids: CASSFTQGYEQYV. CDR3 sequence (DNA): TGTGCCAGCAGCTTTACCCAGGGTTACGAGCAGTACGTC.

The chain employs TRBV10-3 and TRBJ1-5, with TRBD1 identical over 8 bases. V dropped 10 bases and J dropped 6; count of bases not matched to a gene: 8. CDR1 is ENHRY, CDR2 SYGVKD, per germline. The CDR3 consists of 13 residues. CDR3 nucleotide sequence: TGTGCCACCGAGCCAGGGGGCCGTCAGCCCCAGCATTTT. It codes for CATEPGGRQPQHF.

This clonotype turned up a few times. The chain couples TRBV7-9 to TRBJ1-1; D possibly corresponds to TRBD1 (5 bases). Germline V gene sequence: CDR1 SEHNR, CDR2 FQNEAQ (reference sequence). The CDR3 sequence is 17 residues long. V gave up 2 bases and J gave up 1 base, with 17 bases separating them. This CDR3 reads CASSLPDSVGWNTEAFF. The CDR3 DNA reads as TGTGCCAGCAGCTTACCCGACAGCGTTGGTTGGAACACTGAAGCTTTCTTT.

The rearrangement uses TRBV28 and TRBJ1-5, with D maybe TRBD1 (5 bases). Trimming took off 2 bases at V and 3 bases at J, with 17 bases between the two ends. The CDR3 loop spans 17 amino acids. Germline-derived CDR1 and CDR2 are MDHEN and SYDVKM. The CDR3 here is CASSLLVGTVDNQPQHF. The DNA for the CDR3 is TGTGCCAGCAGTTTACTTGTCGGGACGGTGGACAATCAGCCCCAGCATTTT.

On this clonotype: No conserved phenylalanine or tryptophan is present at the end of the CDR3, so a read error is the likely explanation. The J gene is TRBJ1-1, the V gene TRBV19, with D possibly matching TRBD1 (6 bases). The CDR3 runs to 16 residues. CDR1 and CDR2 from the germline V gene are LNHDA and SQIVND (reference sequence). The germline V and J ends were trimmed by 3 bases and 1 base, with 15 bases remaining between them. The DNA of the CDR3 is TGTGCCAGTAGTATGTTGCGGGGGCGCGGGAACACTGAAGCTTTCGTT. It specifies CASSMLRGRGNTEAFV.

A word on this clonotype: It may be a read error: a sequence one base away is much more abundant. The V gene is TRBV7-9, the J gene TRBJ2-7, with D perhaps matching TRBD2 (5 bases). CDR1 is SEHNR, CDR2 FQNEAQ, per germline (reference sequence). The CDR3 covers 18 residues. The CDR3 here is CASGLAYIEKGSSYEQYF. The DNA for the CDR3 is TGTGCCAGCGGCTTAGCGTATATAGAGAAAGGCAGCTCCTACGAGCAGTACTTC.

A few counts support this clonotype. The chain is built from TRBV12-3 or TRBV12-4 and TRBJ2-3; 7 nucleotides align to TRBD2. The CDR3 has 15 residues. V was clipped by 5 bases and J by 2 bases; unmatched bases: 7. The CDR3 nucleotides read TGTGCCAGCAGTCAGCTAGCGGAATTCACAGATACGCAGTATTTT. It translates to CASSQLAEFTDTQYF.

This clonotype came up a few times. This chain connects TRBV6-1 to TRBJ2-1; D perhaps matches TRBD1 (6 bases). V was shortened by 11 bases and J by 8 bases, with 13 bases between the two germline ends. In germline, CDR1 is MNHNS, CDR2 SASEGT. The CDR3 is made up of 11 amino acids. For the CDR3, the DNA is TGTGCCCGACACAGGGCACATGAGCAGTTCTTC. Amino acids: CARHRAHEQFF.

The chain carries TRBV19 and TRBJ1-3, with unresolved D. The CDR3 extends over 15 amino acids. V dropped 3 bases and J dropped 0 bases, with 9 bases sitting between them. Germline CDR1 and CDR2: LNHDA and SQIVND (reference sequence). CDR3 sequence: CASSIPTSSGNTIYF. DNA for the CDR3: TGTGCCAGTAGTATCCCGACCAGCTCTGGAAACACCATATATTTT.

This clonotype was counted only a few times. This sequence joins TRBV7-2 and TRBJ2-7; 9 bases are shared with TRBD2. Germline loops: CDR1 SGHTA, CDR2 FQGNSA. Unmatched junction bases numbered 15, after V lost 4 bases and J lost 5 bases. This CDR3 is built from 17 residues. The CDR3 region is CASSYYRRLAESNEQYF. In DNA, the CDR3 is TGTGCCAGCAGCTATTATCGCCGACTAGCGGAGTCCAACGAGCAGTACTTC.

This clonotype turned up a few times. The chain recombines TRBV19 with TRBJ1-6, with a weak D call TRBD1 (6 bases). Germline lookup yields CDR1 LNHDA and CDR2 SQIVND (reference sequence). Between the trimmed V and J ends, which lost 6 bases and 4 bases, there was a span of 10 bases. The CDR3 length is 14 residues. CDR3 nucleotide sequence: TGTGCCAGTAGGCCGGACAGTTATAATTCACCCCTCCACTTT. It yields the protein CASRPDSYNSPLHF.

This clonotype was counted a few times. Written as DNA, the CDR3 is TGTGCCAGCAGCTTAGTTGGCTCCCTCTCCTACAATGAGCAGTTCTTC. Amino acids: CASSLVGSLSYNEQFF. The chain is built from TRBV7-2 and TRBJ2-1; D call uncertain. The CDR3 consists of 16 residues. V was shortened by 1 base and J by 0 bases, with 10 bases between the two germline ends. CDR1 and CDR2 (germline): SGHTA, FQGNSA.

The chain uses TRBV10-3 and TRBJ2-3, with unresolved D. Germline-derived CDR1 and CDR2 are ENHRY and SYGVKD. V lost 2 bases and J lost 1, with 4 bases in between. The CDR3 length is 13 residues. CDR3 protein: CAISEVGTDTQYF. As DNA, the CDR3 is TGTGCCATCAGTGAGGTTGGCACAGATACGCAGTATTTT.

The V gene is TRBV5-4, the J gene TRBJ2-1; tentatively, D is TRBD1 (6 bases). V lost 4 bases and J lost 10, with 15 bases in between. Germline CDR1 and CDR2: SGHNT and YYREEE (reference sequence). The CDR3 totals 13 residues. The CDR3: CASSRYTQGEQFF. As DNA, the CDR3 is TGTGCCAGCAGCCGGTACACACAGGGAGAGCAGTTCTTC.